The sequence of this TCR beta chain was determined in a study of OX40 agonist ivuxolimab in advanced cancers. Turning to the study itself: Every 2 weeks, patients received ivuxolimab intravenously, dosed at 0.01 to 10 mg/kg.

The study, taken as a whole, reports: Clones of CD4+ and CD8+ blood T cells grew by week 6 at doses of 0.1 to 3.0 mg/kg. Among the lowest peripheral clonal expansion occurred in 0.1-3.0 mg/kg partial responders.

Profiling relied on immunoSEQ multiplex PCR, and the TCRdb table lists in-frame clones only, not all of them. Of fewer than 100,000 clones in the sample, roughly four fifths are singletons; the top ten hold 0.4% to 0.5%. This CDR3 contains 14 residues. Germline CDR1 and CDR2: SGHTA and FQGNSA. V lost 1 base, J lost 1 base, and 7 bases lay in between. As concerns this clone: Its specificity is not known.

The sequence was collected from an adult with an advanced solid tumor such as melanoma, head and neck, liver or kidney cancer. The material sequenced was CD4+ or CD8+ T cells sorted from blood, taken in a trial of the OX40 agonist ivuxolimab. J is TRBJ1-1 and V is TRBV7-2; D is uncertain. CDR3 residues: CASSLVRGNTEAFF. The CDR3 nucleotides read TGTGCCAGCAGCTTAGTACGAGGGAACACTGAAGCTTTCTTT. The full variable domain, with the rest looked up from reference TRBV7-2 and TRBJ1-1, is GAGVSQSPSNKVTEKGKDVELRCDPISGHTALYWYRQSLGQGLEFLIYFQGNSAPDKSGLPSDRFSAERTGGSVSTLTIQRTQQEDSAVYLCASSLVRGNTEAFFGQGTRLTVV.